This T cell receptor (beta chain) was sequenced for a study of blood T cell repertoires in COVID-19 (dated by TCRdb to 2018 to 2020). For the wider study: The collaborator samples originated in the United States, Italy and Spain and spanned the acute and convalescent phases of COVID-19. The material from the prospective study consisted of cDNA or gDNA derived from T cells, B-cell-depleted T cells, or PBMCs. The dataset comprised deeply sampled blood TCRbeta repertoires from subjects exposed to, actively infected with, or recovered from COVID-19. The repertoires were released in a freely available public database meant as a resource for research on the immune response to SARS-CoV-2. The samples were drawn from the first 160 participants of the ongoing ImmuneRACE study and from about 1,200 subjects provided by 6 global collaborators. Nearly every sample came with metadata listing a de-identified subject ID, COVID-19 status, age in years and sex. HLA class I and class II types, where available, came from metadata supplied by the sample provider rather than from assay-based typing.

Worth noting for this clone: Which antigen it targets is not known. One base away there is no much larger clone; base qualities are not given.

The immunoSEQ Assay, a bias-controlled multiplex PCR, was used to amplify TCRbeta CDR3 regions from genomic DNA. The study's own analysis went as follows. Nucleated cell counts per sample were estimated from amplification of reference gene primers within the assay. To quantify the absolute abundance of each unique TCRbeta CDR3 rearrangement, sequence reads were collapsed and filtered. For each sample, productive Simpson clonality was calculated by taking the square root of Simpson's diversity index across productive rearrangements. In TCRdb, the immuneACCESS table is reduced to in-frame sequences with V and J assigned. These tables do not hold every clone; where another copy was compared, an unresolved V gene accounts for under half, and the others remain unexplained. The V and J calls and clone size are taken from that table; D and trimming were inferred from the DNA. The sample table contains 70,000 to 95,000 clones; only one count was recorded for approximately 89% of them. The top ten clones comprise 5.8% of the sample.

Points the paper makes about the study in general: Clinical and demographic metadata were provided uncurated, with the amount varying by source and participant.

V loses 2 bases at its end and J loses 2 bases; junction bases beyond the gene matches: 2. In the germline V gene, CDR1 corresponds to SQVTM and CDR2 to ANQGSEA. Measured from the cysteine to the phenylalanine, the CDR3 is 14 residues long. The kept DNA is CDR3 alone, 42 bases in frame from the first base. The collaborating institutions used their own protocols to collect whole blood in K2EDTA tubes. For TCRbeta analysis, collaborator samples were shipped as frozen whole blood, as isolated PBMCs, or as DNA extracted from either sample type. This TCR was sampled from a man in his fifties with active COVID-19. The sequenced material came from peripheral blood. The chain is encoded by TRBV29-1 joined to TRBJ2-5; 10 central bases correspond to TRBD1. CDR3 sequence: CSVERTGGQETQYF. The DNA sequence reads TGCAGCGTTGAAAGGACAGGGGGACAAGAGACCCAGTACTTC.